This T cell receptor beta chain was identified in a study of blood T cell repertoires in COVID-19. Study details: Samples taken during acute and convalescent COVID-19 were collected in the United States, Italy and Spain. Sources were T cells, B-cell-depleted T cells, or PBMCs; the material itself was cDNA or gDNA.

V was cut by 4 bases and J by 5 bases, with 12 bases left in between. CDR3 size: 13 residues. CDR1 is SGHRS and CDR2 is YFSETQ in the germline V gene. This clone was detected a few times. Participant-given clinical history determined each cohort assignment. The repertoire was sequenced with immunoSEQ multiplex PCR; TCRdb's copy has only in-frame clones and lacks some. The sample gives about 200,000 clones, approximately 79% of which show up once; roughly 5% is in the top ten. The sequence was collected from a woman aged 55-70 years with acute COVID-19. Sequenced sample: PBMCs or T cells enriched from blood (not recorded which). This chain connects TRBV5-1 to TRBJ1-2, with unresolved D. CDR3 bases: TGCGCCAGCAGCCCCGTAGATCCATATGGCTACACCTTC. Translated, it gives CASSPVDPYGYTF.